This T cell receptor (beta chain) was observed in a study of T cell responses to AZD1222 COVID-19 vaccine. TCRdb keeps only in-frame clones here, not all; method: immunoSEQ multiplex PCR. The data show some 150,000 clones, about 89% seen once. CDR1 and CDR2 (germline): SGHVS, FQNEAQ. The CDR3 totals 15 residues. The ends lost 5 bases at V and 1 base at J; junction bases unmatched: 7. Note on this clone: The antigen is unknown.

Findings and caveats of the study: Increases in Spike-specific TCR breadth and depth were seen after two AZD1222 doses. White British donors predominated, females outnumbered males, and clonal diversity was possibly underestimated. Nearly half of the spike-specific TCRs reportedly recognize variant regions that carry no mutations.

This sequence was found in an adult in good health. This chain connects TRBV7-8 to TRBJ2-7; TRBD1 aligns across 8 bases. The source was peripheral blood, collected on day 0 of AZD1222 vaccination. The CDR3 sequence is CASSQLTGASYEQYF. The CDR3 bases are TGTGCCAGCAGCCAACTGACAGGGGCTTCCTACGAGCAGTACTTC.